The entry that follows covers one T cell receptor beta chain sequence. Assay: immunoSEQ multiplex PCR; the TCRdb copy retains only in-frame clones and omits some. The sample contains tens of thousands of clones, roughly nine tenths of which appear only once. The sample is drawn from a study of T cell changes during pregnancy in multiple sclerosis. Trimming cost V 6 bases and J 6 bases; bases outside gene matches: 4. The CDR3 length is 14 residues. Germline V gives CDR1 SGHAT, CDR2 FQNNGV. The rearrangement links TRBV11-2 to TRBJ2-3; 12 nucleotides line up with TRBD2. The receptor was isolated from a female donor with multiple sclerosis, enrolled in a pregnancy study. Sample: CD4+ T cells from peripheral blood mononuclear cells, taken before pregnancy. The CDR3 reads CASSPSGRADTQYF. DNA of the CDR3: TGTGCCAGCAGTCCTAGCGGGAGGGCCGATACGCAGTATTTT.